This T cell receptor (beta chain) was sequenced in a study of T cells expressing NK-cell markers. Overall study: With respect to HCMV, seven of the eight sequenced donors were seropositive, and one was seronegative.

Points from the study as a whole: The study found dominant NKG2C+ clonotypes at roughly 1.0-8% of CD8+ T cells in roughly six donors. HCMV specificity was not established for the expanded NKG2C+ T cell clones.

Synthesis of TCR beta cDNA relied on 5'RACE template switching carrying UMIs. Each CDR3 protein gets one entry in TCRdb, which reprocessed the 5' RACE reads and gives no DNA. This sample lists some 300,000 distinct CDR3 sequences; its ten largest clones have approximately 0.42%. CDR3 size: 12 residues. From germline, CDR1 is SGHDT and CDR2 YYEEEE. Of note for this clonotype: Its specificity is not known.

Sequencing used blood T cells: a sorted CD56 or NKG2C T cell subset, CD4+ or CD8+ T cells, or bulk PBMC T cells (not recorded which). This rearrangement joins TRBV5-6 to TRBJ2-3; TCRdb indicates TRBD1, and absent DNA this call remains unverified. The origin of this receptor is a man aged 18 to 29 in good health. The CDR3 loop reads CASSPLAGTQYF.